The present T cell receptor beta chain was sequenced within a study of T cell repertoires and HLA-DP antigens. As for the study in general: One alloantigen had around ten groove amino acid differences from self, the other one.

CDR1 and CDR2 (germline): MNHNY, SVGAGI (reference sequence). The germline V and J ends were trimmed by 0 bases and 2 bases, with 5 bases remaining between them. CDR3 length: 15 amino acids. The study, taken as a whole, reports: Average cumulative frequency of previously undetected clones was roughly 36% against one allele and less than 60% against the other.

Amplification used primers for 54 TRBV and 13 TRBJ segments. Libraries were prepared by immunoSEQ multiplex PCR; TCRdb keeps only in-frame clonotypes and omits some of them. Among 90,000 to 130,000 clones listed, over 90% were seen once. Details on this clone: The target antigen is unknown.

The sample taken for sequencing was CD4+ T cells from PBMCs. This chain joins TRBV6-6 and TRBJ2-6, with no clear D. This receptor was identified in a woman aged 18-29 years in good health and CMV-seronegative. The CDR3 DNA is TGTGCCAGCAGTTACTCTATGACTGGGGCCAACGTCCTGACTTTC. Translated: CASSYSMTGANVLTF.